Each of the 7 T cell receptor beta chains below was sequenced from the same sample in a study of control samples from healthy donors and cancer patients (dated by TCRdb to the early 2020s). Preparation of the library involved the immunoSEQ multiplex PCR assay. TCRdb mirrors the immuneACCESS table, restricted to in-frame sequences. Some clones are absent from its copies; in checked studies, under half trace to an unresolved V gene, and the reason for the others is unknown. This sample holds 54,000 or so clones; 90% to 95% were observed only once. The ten largest clones add up to 2.4% of the sample. Source material: blood. Receptor source: a man aged 25-45 years in good health.

V and J are TRBV7-3 and TRBJ2-1, with D possibly called TRBD1 or TRBD2 (5 bases each). The CDR3 spans 16 residues. Germline V gene lookup returns CDR1 SGHTA and CDR2 FQGTGA. The V gene lost 5 bases and the J gene lost 0 bases, with 14 bases spanning the gap. The DNA for the CDR3 is TGTGCCAGCAGCCTCGGGGCCGGGTTCTCCTACAATGAGCAGTTCTTC. Protein: CASSLGAGFSYNEQFF.

CDR3 region: CASSVASPAEQYF. In DNA, the CDR3 is TGTGCCAGCAGCGTAGCTAGTCCGGCCGAGCAGTACTTC. The chain carries TRBV9 and TRBJ2-7; D remains ambiguous. The CDR3 is 13 residues long. V gave up 0 bases and J gave up 6 bases, with 10 bases separating them. CDR1 SGDLS and CDR2 YYNGEE come from the germline V gene. Full variable domain (outside the CDR3, taken from reference TRBV9 and TRBJ2-7): DSGVTQTPKHLITATGQRVTLRCSPRSGDLSVYWYQQSLDQGLQFLIQYYNGEERAKGNILERFSAQQFPDLHSELNLSSLELGDSALYFCASSVASPAEQYFGPGTRLTVT.

V gene TRBV15 combines with J gene TRBJ2-7, with TRBD2 matching 10 bases. J lost 5 bases, V lost 1 base, and 5 bases had no gene match. The CDR3 runs to 15 residues. CDR1 is LNHNV and CDR2 is YYDKDF in the germline V gene (reference sequence). This CDR3 is CATSRVEREGHEQYF. The CDR3 nucleotides are TGTGCCACCAGCAGAGTAGAGCGGGAGGGCCACGAGCAGTACTTC.

The rearrangement joins TRBV24-1 to TRBJ1-1; D gene uncertain. This CDR3 is 16 amino acids long. Trimming left V 4 bases short and J 3 bases short, with 17 bases between. Germline loops: CDR1 KGHDR, CDR2 SFDVKD. Written as DNA, the CDR3 is TGTGCCACCAGTGACCGTGAAGGGCACCGAGACACTGAAGCTTTCTTT. Its protein is CATSDREGHRDTEAFF.

The chain employs TRBV30 and TRBJ1-5; D call uncertain. Trimming shortened V by 0 bases and J by 0 bases, and 9 bases separated the two germline ends. The CDR3 loop spans 15 amino acids. The germline V gene has CDR1 GTSNPN and CDR2 SVGIG (reference sequence). The CDR3 DNA follows: TGTGCCTGGAGTGTAGGCACAGTTAGCAATCAGCCCCAGCATTTT. Translated, it gives CAWSVGTVSNQPQHF.

The sample holds one count of this clone. J is TRBJ1-4 and V is TRBV6-2 or TRBV6-3, with TRBD1 matching over 7 bases. Germline V gene data show CDR1 as MNHEY and CDR2 as SVGEGT. This CDR3 has 15 residues. J gave up 4 bases and V 4 bases, and 6 bases lay outside the gene matches. The chain's CDR3 is CASSSPGQNNEKLFF. The CDR3 DNA follows: TGTGCCAGCAGTTCCCCGGGACAGAATAATGAAAAACTGTTTTTT.

This chain connects TRBV5-6 to TRBJ1-2; 7 positions match TRBD1. Germline V lookup: CDR1 SGHDT, CDR2 YYEEEE. The CDR3 has 13 residues. J lost 8 bases, V lost 3 bases, and 7 bases had no gene match. The CDR3 protein is CASSSTRTGGYTF. DNA for the CDR3: TGTGCCAGCAGCTCAACCAGGACAGGAGGCTACACCTTC.